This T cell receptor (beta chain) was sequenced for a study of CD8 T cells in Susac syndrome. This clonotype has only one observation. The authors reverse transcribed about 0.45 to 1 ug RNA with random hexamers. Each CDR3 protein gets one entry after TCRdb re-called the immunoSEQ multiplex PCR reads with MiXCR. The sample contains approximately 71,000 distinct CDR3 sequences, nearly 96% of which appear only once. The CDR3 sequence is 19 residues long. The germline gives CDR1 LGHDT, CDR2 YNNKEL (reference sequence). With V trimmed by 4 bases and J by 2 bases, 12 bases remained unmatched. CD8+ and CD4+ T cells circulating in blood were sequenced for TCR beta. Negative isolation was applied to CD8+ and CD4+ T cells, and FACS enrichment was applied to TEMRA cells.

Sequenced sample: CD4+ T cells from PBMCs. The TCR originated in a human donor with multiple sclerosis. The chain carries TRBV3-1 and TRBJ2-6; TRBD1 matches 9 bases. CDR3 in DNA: TGTGCCAGCAGCCCCTATTACGGGGACAGGGCGGCTGGGGCCAACGTCCTGACTTTC. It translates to CASSPYYGDRAAGANVLTF. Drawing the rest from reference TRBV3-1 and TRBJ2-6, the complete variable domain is DTAVSQTPKYLVTQMGNDKSIKCEQNLGHDTMYWYKQDSKKFLKIMFSYNNKELIINETVPNRFSPKSPDKAHLNLHINSLELGDSAVYFCASSPYYGDRAAGANVLTFGAGSRLTVL.